Listed below are T cell receptor beta chains from one sample, sequenced in a study of blood T cell repertoires in COVID-19. TCRdb keeps only in-frame clones here, not all; method: immunoSEQ multiplex PCR. This sample yields approximately 340,000 clones, of which roughly 90% are seen a single time; 9.5% to 10% belongs to the top ten. Sequenced input: peripheral blood. Receptor source: a man aged 30 to 39 with COVID-19, enrolled during active disease. CDR3s include the opening cysteine and the closing phenylalanine or tryptophan. The order of the fields is J gene, clone size, V gene, D gene, CDR3 DNA, CDR3 protein. The D gene is left open where the match is weak. Size values are once, few and many counts, or a class for expanded clones, and some rows have none.

>TRBJ1-5|once|TRBV12-5|TRBD1
TGTGCTAGTGGCTGGGACAGGGACCAGCCCCAGCATTTT
CASGWDRDQPQHF
>TRBJ2-2|once|TRBV6-1|TRBD1
TGTGCCAGCAGTGAAGGGACAGGGGCCGGGGAGCTGTTTTTT
CASSEGTGAGELFF
>TRBJ1-2|NA|TRBV7-9|TRBD1
TGTGCCAGCAGCCTGTTGACAGGGGGGGACTATGGCTACACCTTC
CASSLLTGGDYGYTF
>TRBJ1-1|NA|TRBV7-6|TRBD1
TGTGCCAGCAGCAACTTCCAGGGGGCGGTTAGGAACACTGAAGCTTTCTTT
CASSNFQGAVRNTEAFF
>TRBJ2-1|NA|TRBV24-1|TRBD2
TGTGCCACCAGTGATTGGCTGGTAGCGGGAGGTAATGAGCAGTTCTTC
CATSDWLVAGGNEQFF
>TRBJ2-3|once|TRBV30|TRBD1
TGTGCCTGGGAGGGACAGGGAACAGATACGCAGTATTTT
CAWEGQGTDTQYF
>TRBJ2-4|once|TRBV6-2/TRBV6-3|TRBD2
TGTGCCAGCAGTTACTCAGTACTAGCGGGGAGCAAAAACATTCAGTACTTC
CASSYSVLAGSKNIQYF
>TRBJ1-3|NA|TRBV10-3|NA
TGTGCCATCAGTGAGGTGGGGCGGGGTGGAAACACCATATATTTT
CAISEVGRGGNTIYF
>TRBJ2-7|NA|TRBV20-1|TRBD2
TGCAGTGCTAGTCCAAACCTAGCGGGAATTGGAGAGCAGTACTTC
CSASPNLAGIGEQYF
>TRBJ1-2|NA|TRBV9|NA
TGTGCCAGCAGCGGGTTGACAGAAATGAAGTCGGAGACTAACTATGGCTACACCTTC
CASSGLTEMKSETNYGYTF
>TRBJ2-7|NA|TRBV7-2|NA
TGTGCCAGCAGCTTAGGGGGAGCGATTCGCGAGCAGTACTTC
CASSLGGAIREQYF
>TRBJ1-2|NA|TRBV28|NA
TGTGCCAGCAGTTTATGGTTCGCAGGGGATGGCTATGGCTACACCTTC
CASSLWFAGDGYGYTF
>TRBJ1-5|NA|TRBV6-2/TRBV6-3|TRBD1
TGTGCCAGCAGTTACTCGAAAGGGACAGGCAATCAGCCCCAGCATTTT
CASSYSKGTGNQPQHF
>TRBJ2-7|NA|TRBV12-1|NA
TGTGCCAGCAGCCTGAGAGATATTTCGGGCGAGCAGTACTTC
CASSLRDISGEQYF
>TRBJ2-5|NA|TRBV11-2|NA
TGTGCCAGCAGCTTAGAAGGGGGGGCGTACCAAGAGACCCAGTACTTC
CASSLEGGAYQETQYF
>TRBJ2-3|NA|TRBV10-3|NA
TGTGCGATCGAACCGGACAGCGCAGATACGCAGTATTTT
CAIEPDSADTQYF
>TRBJ1-2|few|TRBV5-6|TRBD1
TGTGCCAGCAGCCTCAGGGGGGTAGCAGGTCGCTATGGCTACACCTTC
CASSLRGVAGRYGYTF
>TRBJ2-7|NA|TRBV7-3|NA
TGTGCCAGCAGCTTAACGGGAGGTGACAGCGGGTCCTACGAGCAGTACTTC
CASSLTGGDSGSYEQYF
>TRBJ2-2|NA|TRBV5-1|TRBD2
TGCGCCAGCAGCTTGGCCAGCGGGGCGGGGACCGGGGAGCTGTTTTTT
CASSLASGAGTGELFF
>TRBJ1-5|NA|TRBV6-5|NA
TGTGCCAGCAGCCAACAACCGGGTGGCAATCAGCCCCAGCATTTT
CASSQQPGGNQPQHF
>TRBJ2-7|NA|TRBV21-1|NA
TGTGCCAGCACCCAAAGACGGAGGGGGGGGTTCTACGAGCAGTACTTC
CASTQRRRGGFYEQYF
>TRBJ2-2|NA|TRBV9|TRBD2
TGTGCCAGCAGCGTAGGAGCGGGAGGGATTGGGAACACCGGGGAGCTGTTTTTT
CASSVGAGGIGNTGELFF
>TRBJ1-5|NA|TRBV28|NA
TGTGCCAGCAGTTTTTTCAGGGGAGTTTCGTTTCAGCCCCAGCATTTT
CASSFFRGVSFQPQHF
>TRBJ1-6|NA|TRBV7-9|NA
TGTGCCAGCAGCTTAGTTGGGGCGAGCTCCTATAATTCACCCCTCCACTTT
CASSLVGASSYNSPLHF
>TRBJ2-3|NA|TRBV19|TRBD2
TGTGCCAGTAAACGCGGGGGGGGTACAGATACGCAGTATTTT
CASKRGGGTDTQYF
>TRBJ2-3|NA|TRBV14|NA
TGTGCCAGCAGCCTAGTGTTTGGTGGCACAGATACGCAGTATTTT
CASSLVFGGTDTQYF
>TRBJ1-1|NA|TRBV19|TRBD1
TGTGCCAGTAGTGATCCCGACAGGGGCACTGAAGCTTTCTTT
CASSDPDRGTEAFF
>TRBJ1-5|many|TRBV11-1|NA
TGTGCCAGCAGCCCTACCGGGCAGGGCCAGCCCCAGCATTTT
CASSPTGQGQPQHF
>TRBJ1-2|NA|TRBV2|NA
TGTGCCAGCAGTTATCCCGACAGACGAGCTAACTATGGCTACACCTTC
CASSYPDRRANYGYTF
>TRBJ1-1|NA|TRBV7-2|TRBD1
TGTGCCAGCAGCTTTGCAGGGGGAATGAACACTGAAGCTTTCTTT
CASSFAGGMNTEAFF
>TRBJ1-2|NA|TRBV28|TRBD1
TGTGCCACTGGGACAGGGTCGGGGAGTGGCTATGGCTACACCTTC
CATGTGSGSGYGYTF
>TRBJ2-1|NA|TRBV4-1|TRBD1
TGCGCCAGCAGCCTAACTGCCTTGACAGGGGAAGGAGACAATGAGCAGTTCTTC
CASSLTALTGEGDNEQFF
>TRBJ1-2|NA|TRBV3-1/TRBV3-2|NA
TGTGCCAGCAGCCACTCCAGCGGTGGCTACACCTTC
CASSHSSGGYTF
>TRBJ1-1|NA|TRBV28|TRBD1
TGTGCCAGCAGGGAGGGGGCGGCGAACACTGAAGCTTTCTTT
CASREGAANTEAFF
>TRBJ2-1|NA|TRBV9|NA
TGTGCCAGCAGCGTAGCTGGGGCAGGGTGGGATGAGCAGTTCTTC
CASSVAGAGWDEQFF
>TRBJ1-1|NA|TRBV19|TRBD1
TGTGCCAGTACGAGCCGGGACAGGGGGCCCTACACTGAAGCTTTCTTT
CASTSRDRGPYTEAFF
>TRBJ2-6|NA|TRBV27|NA
TGTGCCAGCAGCCTTGCAGGGGCTGGGGCCAACGTCCTGACTTTC
CASSLAGAGANVLTF
>TRBJ2-3|NA|TRBV4-3|NA
TGCGCCAGCAGCCAAGATCTAGCCGCTATAAAGAATACGCAGTATTTT
CASSQDLAAIKNTQYF
>TRBJ1-3|NA|TRBV5-6|NA
TGTGCCAGCAGGTCACAGTCCTCTGGAAACACCATATATTTT
CASRSQSSGNTIYF
>TRBJ2-2|NA|TRBV24-1|TRBD1
TGTGCCACCAGTGATCCCGGACAGGGAAAGGGCGGGGAGCTGTTTTTT
CATSDPGQGKGGELFF
>TRBJ2-2|few|TRBV24-1|NA
TGTGCCACCAGACAGGAGAACACCGGGGAGCTGTTTTTT
CATRQENTGELFF